The clone carrying this TCR beta chain showed up just a few times. Peripheral blood, about 9.3 milliliters per donor, was collected. This specimen belongs to a study of blood T cells in healthy people across ages. The second PCR ran about 7 to 12 cycles with a sample-barcoded 5' primer and J-beta primers. Each CDR3 protein is one row after TCRdb ran MiXCR on the 5' RACE reads. Here the sample spans more than 650,000 distinct CDR3 sequences, roughly 20% being singletons. V dropped 7 bases and J dropped 1; count of bases not matched to a gene: 6. Germline CDR1 reads SGHTA; CDR2 reads FQGNSA. The CDR3 length is 14 residues.

The sequence was obtained from a man between 65 and 85 years old in good health. The sequenced sample was blood. V usage is TRBV7-2 and J usage is TRBJ2-5, with 7 bases aligning to TRBD2. Here the CDR3 reads CASTLGRAQETQYF. The CDR3 nucleotides read TGTGCCAGCACCCTTGGGAGGGCCCAAGAGACCCAGTACTTC.